The T cell receptor (beta chain) under discussion was sequenced for a study of T cells after yellow fever vaccination. This clonotype was detected ten times or more. TCRdb re-derived calls from the 5' RACE reads in MiXCR, one entry per CDR3 protein. The repertoire holds some 350,000 distinct CDR3 sequences, more than 9% seen once, with 18% in the top ten. The receptor was derived from a man in his late teens or twenties who received the YFV17D yellow fever vaccine. This specimen consisted of PBMCs, obtained on the day of the first yellow fever vaccination.

The CDR3 protein is CAWQGTDTQYF. The CDR3 region has the DNA TGTGCCTGGCAGGGCACAGATACGCAGTATTTT. The chain couples TRBV30 to TRBJ2-3; no clear D. V was trimmed by 5 bases and J by 1 base, leaving 4 bases between them. This CDR3 contains 11 residues. Germline values: CDR1 GTSNPN, CDR2 SVGIG (reference sequence).